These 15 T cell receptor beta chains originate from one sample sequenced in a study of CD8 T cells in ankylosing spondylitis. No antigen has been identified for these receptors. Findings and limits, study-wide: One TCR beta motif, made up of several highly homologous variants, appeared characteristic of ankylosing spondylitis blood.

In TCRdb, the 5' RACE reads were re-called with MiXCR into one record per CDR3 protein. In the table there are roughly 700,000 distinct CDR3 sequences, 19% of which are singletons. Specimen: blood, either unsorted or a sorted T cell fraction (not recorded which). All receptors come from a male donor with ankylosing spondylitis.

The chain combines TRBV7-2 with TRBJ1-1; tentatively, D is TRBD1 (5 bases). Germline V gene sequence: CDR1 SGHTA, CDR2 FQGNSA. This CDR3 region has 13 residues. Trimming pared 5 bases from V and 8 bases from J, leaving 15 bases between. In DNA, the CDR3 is TGTGCCAGCAGCGCTCCTTCAGGGCGGGAAGCTTTCTTT. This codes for CASSAPSGREAFF.

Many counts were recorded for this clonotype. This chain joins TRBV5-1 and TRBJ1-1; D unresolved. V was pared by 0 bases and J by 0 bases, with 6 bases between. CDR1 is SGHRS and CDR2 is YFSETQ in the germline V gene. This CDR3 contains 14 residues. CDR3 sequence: CASSLDSLNTEAFF. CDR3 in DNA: TGCGCCAGCAGCTTGGACAGCTTGAACACTGAAGCTTTCTTT.

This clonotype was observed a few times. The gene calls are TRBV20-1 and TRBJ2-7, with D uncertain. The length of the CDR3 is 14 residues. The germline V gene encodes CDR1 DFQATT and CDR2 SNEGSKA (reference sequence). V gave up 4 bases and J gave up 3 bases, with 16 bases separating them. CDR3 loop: CSANVHRIVYEQYF. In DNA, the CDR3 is TGCAGTGCTAATGTTCATCGGATCGTCTACGAGCAGTACTTC.

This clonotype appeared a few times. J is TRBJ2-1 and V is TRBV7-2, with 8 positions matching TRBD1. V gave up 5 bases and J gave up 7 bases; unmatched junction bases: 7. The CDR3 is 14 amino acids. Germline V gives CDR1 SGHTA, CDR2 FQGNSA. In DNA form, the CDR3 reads TGTGCCAGCAGCCCATGGACAGGGAATAATGAGCAGTTCTTC. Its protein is CASSPWTGNNEQFF.

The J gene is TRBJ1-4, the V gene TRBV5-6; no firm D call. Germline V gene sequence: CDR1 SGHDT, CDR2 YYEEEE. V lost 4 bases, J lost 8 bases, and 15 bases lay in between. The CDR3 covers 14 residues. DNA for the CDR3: TGTGCCAGCAGCCACATCAACCAGGAGGAAAAACTGTTTTTT. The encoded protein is CASSHINQEEKLFF.

The CDR3 reads CASSPSGTGNQPQHF. CDR3 bases: TGTGCCAGCTCACCCTCCGGGACAGGGAATCAGCCCCAGCATTTT. The chain is built from TRBV18 and TRBJ1-5, with TRBD1 identical over 9 bases. With 3 bases clipped from V and 4 bases from J, the junction kept 4 bases outside the gene matches. The CDR3 has 15 residues. Germline V gives CDR1 KGHSH, CDR2 LQKENI.

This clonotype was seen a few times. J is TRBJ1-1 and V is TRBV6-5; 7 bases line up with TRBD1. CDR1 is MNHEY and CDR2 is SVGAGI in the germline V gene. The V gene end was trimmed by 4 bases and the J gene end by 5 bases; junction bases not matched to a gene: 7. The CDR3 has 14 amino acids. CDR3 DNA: TGTGCCAGCAGTTTTCGAGGGGGCTGGACTGAAGCTTTCTTT. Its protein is CASSFRGGWTEAFF.

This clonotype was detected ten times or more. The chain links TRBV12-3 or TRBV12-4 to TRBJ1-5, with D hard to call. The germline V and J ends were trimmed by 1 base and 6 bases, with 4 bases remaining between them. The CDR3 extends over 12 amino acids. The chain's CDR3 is CASSLGGQPQHF. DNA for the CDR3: TGTGCCAGCAGTTTAGGAGGTCAGCCCCAGCATTTT.

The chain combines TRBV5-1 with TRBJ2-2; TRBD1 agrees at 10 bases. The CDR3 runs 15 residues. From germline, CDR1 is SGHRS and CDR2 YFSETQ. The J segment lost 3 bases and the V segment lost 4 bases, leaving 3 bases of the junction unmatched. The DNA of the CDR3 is TGCGCCAGCAGCACCGGGACAGGGGACACCGGGGAGCTGTTTTTT. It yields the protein CASSTGTGDTGELFF.

For the CDR3, the DNA is TGTGCCAGCAGCTTAGAGGACAGACGGTTGGTGAACACTGAAGCTTTCTTT. Translation gives CASSLEDRRLVNTEAFF. The rearrangement joins TRBV7-6 to TRBJ1-1; maybe TRBD1 (6 bases). Germline values: CDR1 SGHVS, CDR2 FNYEAQ. V was cut by 1 base and J by 0 bases, with 15 bases left in between. This CDR3 is 17 amino acids long.

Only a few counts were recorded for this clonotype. This CDR3 is CAISDLETSGGHQETQYF. In DNA form, the CDR3 reads TGTGCCATCAGTGACCTGGAGACTAGCGGGGGGCACCAAGAGACCCAGTACTTC. V usage is TRBV10-3 and J usage is TRBJ2-5, with 13 bases matching TRBD2. J was trimmed by 0 bases and V by 3 bases; bases with no gene match: 7. The CDR3 sequence is 18 residues long. The germline V gene has CDR1 ENHRY and CDR2 SYGVKD.

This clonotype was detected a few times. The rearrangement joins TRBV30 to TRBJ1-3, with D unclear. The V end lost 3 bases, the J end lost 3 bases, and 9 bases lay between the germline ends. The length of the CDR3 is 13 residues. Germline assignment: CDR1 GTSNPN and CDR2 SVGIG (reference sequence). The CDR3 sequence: CAWSLSHGNTIYF. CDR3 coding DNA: TGTGCCTGGAGCCTAAGTCATGGAAACACCATATATTTT.

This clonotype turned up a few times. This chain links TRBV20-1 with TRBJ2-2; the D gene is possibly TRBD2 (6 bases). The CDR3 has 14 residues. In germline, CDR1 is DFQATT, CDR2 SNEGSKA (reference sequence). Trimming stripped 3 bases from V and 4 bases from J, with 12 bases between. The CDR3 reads CSASRGAGTGELFF. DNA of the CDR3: TGCAGTGCTAGTCGGGGAGCGGGCACCGGGGAGCTGTTTTTT.

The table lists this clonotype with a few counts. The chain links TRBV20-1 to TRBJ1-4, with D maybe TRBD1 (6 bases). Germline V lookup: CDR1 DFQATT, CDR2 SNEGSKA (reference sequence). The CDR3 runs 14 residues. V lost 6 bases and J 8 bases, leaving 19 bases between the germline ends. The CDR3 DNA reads TGCAGTGCGGAGAGGACAGCCCTGTACGAAAAACTGTTTTTT. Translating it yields CSAERTALYEKLFF.

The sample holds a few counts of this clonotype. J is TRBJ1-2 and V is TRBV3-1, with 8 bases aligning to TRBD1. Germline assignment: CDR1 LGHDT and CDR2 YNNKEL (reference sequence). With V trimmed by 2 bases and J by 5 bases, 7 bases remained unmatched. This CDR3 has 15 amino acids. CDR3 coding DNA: TGTGCCAGCAGCCAACTCGACAGGGGAGCTTATGGCTACACCTTC. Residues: CASSQLDRGAYGYTF.